This T cell receptor beta chain was observed in a study of control samples from healthy donors and cancer patients. CDR3 length equals 13 residues. V gave up 10 bases and J gave up 7 bases; unmatched junction bases: 10. The germline V gene encodes CDR1 MNHNY and CDR2 SVGAGI (reference sequence). Sequenced by immunoSEQ multiplex PCR; TCRdb stores in-frame clones only, minus some. The data show about 77,000 clones, with approximately 92% seen just once and approximately 5.8% held by the top ten. The TCR originated in a woman aged 55 to 70 in good health. V is TRBV6-6 and J is TRBJ1-2; 9 bases are shared with TRBD1. Sequencing was performed on blood. In nucleotides, the CDR3 is TGTGCCATTTCGACAGGGGGAGACGCTGGCTACACCTTC. Translating it yields CAISTGGDAGYTF.